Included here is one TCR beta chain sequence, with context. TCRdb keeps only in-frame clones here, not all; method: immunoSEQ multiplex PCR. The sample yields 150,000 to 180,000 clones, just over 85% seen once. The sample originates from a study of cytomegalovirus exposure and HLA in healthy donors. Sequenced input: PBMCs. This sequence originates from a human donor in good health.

This chain's CDR3 is CSVERTVHSDTDYGYTF. The CDR3 DNA sequence: TGCAGCGTCGAAAGAACAGTACATTCCGATACCGACTATGGCTACACCTTC. The chain recombines TRBV29-1 with TRBJ1-2; D not resolved. V gave up 6 bases and J gave up 3 bases, with 26 bases separating them. Germline V CDR1 and CDR2: SQVTM, ANQGSEA. CDR3 length equals 17 residues. The variable domain in full, completed from reference TRBV29-1 and TRBJ1-2, reads SAVISQKPSRDICQRGTSLTIQCQVDSQVTMMFWYRQQPGQSLTLIATANQGSEATYESGFVIDKFPISRPNLTFSTLTVSNMSPEDSSIYLCSVERTVHSDTDYGYTFGSGTRLTVV.